The 14 T cell receptor beta chains below all came from one sample that was sequenced in a study of graft-versus-host responses after intestinal transplantation. Assay: immunoSEQ multiplex PCR; the TCRdb copy retains only in-frame clones and omits some. The sample lists some 41,000 clones, 85% to 95% seen once, with more than 0.45% in the top ten. The antigens these receptors bind are not known. This sample comprised unstimulated CD8+ T cells sorted from spleen or lymph node cells, obtained before transplant. The source is a human donor who was the organ donor for an intestinal transplant.

The CDR3 loop is CASSQVSGGGADTGELFF. The DNA for the CDR3 is TGCGCCAGCAGCCAAGTGTCGGGCGGGGGGGCTGACACCGGGGAGCTGTTTTTT. This chain uses TRBV4-1 with TRBJ2-2, with TRBD2 matching 9 bases. Germline CDR1 and CDR2: MGHRA and YSYEKL. CDR3 length: 18 amino acids. V was pared by 1 base and J by 3 bases, with 9 bases of the junction left unmatched.

The rearrangement links TRBV27 to TRBJ2-1; D gene uncertain. V lost 0 bases and J lost 7, with 7 bases in between. Per the germline V gene, CDR1 is MNHEY and CDR2 is SMNVEV (reference sequence). This CDR3 is 13 amino acids long. CDR3 sequence reads: CASSLSLENEQFF. As DNA, the CDR3 is TGTGCCAGCAGTTTATCACTTGAGAATGAGCAGTTCTTC.

This chain uses TRBV6-5 with TRBJ2-3, with D perhaps being TRBD1 or TRBD2 (5 bases each). V lost 5 bases and J lost 6, with 12 bases in between. The CDR3 spans 13 residues. Germline V gene sequence: CDR1 MNHEY, CDR2 SVGAGI. The CDR3 reads CASSNGAPDTQYF. CDR3 in DNA: TGTGCCAGCAGTAACGGGGCTCCGGATACGCAGTATTTT.

J is TRBJ2-7 and V is TRBV28; D may be TRBD1 (5 bases). Germline-derived CDR1 and CDR2 are MDHEN and SYDVKM. CDR3 length equals 13 residues. Deletions cut 8 bases from V and 1 base from J, with 12 bases between. The CDR3 bases are TGTGCCAGCGCGGACACGGATTCCTACGAGCAGTACTTC. Amino acids: CASADTDSYEQYF.

The chain is built from TRBV4-2 and TRBJ2-1, with a possible D match to TRBD2 (5 bases). This CDR3 has 18 residues. The V and J ends lost 0 bases and 7 bases respectively, with 22 bases between them. Germline V gene sequence: CDR1 LGHNA, CDR2 YNFKEQ. The CDR3 region is CASSQERASPQPGNEQFF. The CDR3 nucleotides are TGTGCCAGCAGCCAAGAGAGGGCTAGCCCCCAACCCGGGAATGAGCAGTTCTTC.

The chain uses TRBV11-3 and TRBJ2-7; D remains ambiguous. The V and J ends lost 3 bases and 3 bases respectively, with 9 bases between them. The V gene's germline CDR1 is SGHNT and CDR2 YENEEA. CDR3 size: 13 residues. The DNA for the CDR3 is TGTGCCAGCAGCTTTGACCAGGACTACGAGCAGTACTTC. Amino acid sequence: CASSFDQDYEQYF.

The V and J genes are TRBV7-2 and TRBJ2-1; D gene unclear. V gave up 2 bases and J gave up 14 bases, with 22 bases separating them. The CDR3 spans 15 residues. Germline lookup yields CDR1 SGHTA and CDR2 FQGNSA. The CDR3 bases are TGTGCCAGCAGCTTAATGTCCAGCTTGACGCTCCAAAAGTTCTTC. This translates into CASSLMSSLTLQKFF. The variable domain in full, completed from reference TRBV7-2 and TRBJ2-1, reads GAGVSQSPSNKVTEKGKDVELRCDPISGHTALYWYRQSLGQGLEFLIYFQGNSAPDKSGLPSDRFSAERTGGSVSTLTIQRTQQEDSAVYLCASSLMSSLTLQKFFGPGTRLTVL.

V is TRBV19 and J is TRBJ2-3; TRBD2 matches at 10 bases. V trimming: 3 bases; J trimming: 2 bases; junction bases outside the gene matches: 11. The CDR3 extends over 18 amino acids. Germline loops: CDR1 LNHDA, CDR2 SQIVND (reference sequence). The CDR3 coding sequence is TGTGCCAGTAGTATTACGCTAGCGGGGGCCTCTTACACAGATACGCAGTATTTT. Translated: CASSITLAGASYTDTQYF.

The chain is built from TRBV9 and TRBJ2-2, with TRBD2 matching 9 bases. With 5 bases clipped from V and 1 base from J, the junction kept 6 bases outside the gene matches. Germline V lookup: CDR1 SGDLS, CDR2 YYNGEE. The CDR3 spans 16 residues. CDR3 coding DNA: TGTGCCAGCAGTGCCCGACTAGCGGAGAACACCGGGGAGCTGTTTTTT. Its protein is CASSARLAENTGELFF.

This chain joins TRBV5-1 and TRBJ2-7, with D tentatively TRBD1 (6 bases). The V gene lost 4 bases and the J gene lost 4 bases, with 15 bases spanning the gap. The CDR3 covers 14 residues. Germline V lookup: CDR1 SGHRS, CDR2 YFSETQ. The CDR3 is CASSESGVGYEQYF. The CDR3 DNA follows: TGCGCCAGCAGCGAATCAGGGGTGGGATACGAGCAGTACTTC.

This clone came up once. The rearrangement links TRBV7-8 to TRBJ2-5; perhaps TRBD2 as D (6 bases). The DNA end favors TRBJ2-7, so the J call may be wrong. From germline, CDR1 is SGHVS and CDR2 FQNEAQ. The CDR3 runs to 18 residues. In DNA, the CDR3 is TGTGCCAGCAGCTTATACCCCTTTCTAGCGAGAAGCTTCTACGAGCAGTACTTC. Translating gives CASSLYPFLARSFYEQYF.

In DNA form, the CDR3 reads TGTGCCACCCAAGATCGTGCCTCCTACGAGCAGTACTTC. As protein: CATQDRASYEQYF. The chain uses TRBV7-9 and TRBJ2-7; no clear D gene. Germline CDR1 SEHNR, CDR2 FQNEAQ (reference sequence). Trimming took 10 bases from V and 0 from J, leaving 13 bases between them. The CDR3 extends over 13 amino acids.

V usage is TRBV27 and J usage is TRBJ2-2; 7 bases are shared with TRBD2. Germline V lookup: CDR1 MNHEY, CDR2 SMNVEV (reference sequence). The CDR3 is made up of 15 amino acids. The V and J ends lost 6 bases and 8 bases, in that order; junction bases with no gene match: 12. The CDR3 sequence is CASSQGLVASGELFF. DNA of the CDR3: TGTGCCAGCAGCCAAGGACTAGTTGCGTCTGGGGAGCTGTTTTTT.

The chain carries TRBV7-6 and TRBJ2-3, with 9 positions matching TRBD1. The germline V gene has CDR1 SGHVS and CDR2 FNYEAQ. V lost 5 bases, J lost 6 bases, and 15 bases stayed unmatched. The CDR3 is made up of 17 amino acids. This chain's CDR3 is CASSPRDRVKGEDTQYF. In DNA, the CDR3 is TGTGCCAGCAGCCCGAGGGACAGGGTAAAGGGGGAGGATACGCAGTATTTT.